These 25 T cell receptor beta chains originate from one sample sequenced in a study of CD8 T cells in Susac syndrome. With random hexamers, reverse transcription was performed on about 0.5 to 1 ug of RNA. TCRdb recomputed calls from the immunoSEQ multiplex PCR reads with MiXCR, one row per CDR3 protein. The sample carries more than 55,000 distinct CDR3 sequences, around 95% recorded once. Material for sequencing was CD8+ T cells from PBMCs. All receptors derive from a human donor in good health.

The chain has TRBV5-6 and TRBJ2-7, with unresolved D. The CDR3 extends over 14 amino acids. The germline V and J ends were trimmed by 2 bases and 4 bases, with 13 bases remaining between them. Germline V gene lookup returns CDR1 SGHDT and CDR2 YYEEEE. The CDR3 sequence is CASSFRHLLYEQYF. Here the CDR3 DNA reads TGTGCCAGCAGCTTCCGCCATTTACTTTACGAGCAGTACTTC.

The V and J genes are TRBV2 and TRBJ2-1; D gene uncertain. This CDR3 has 13 amino acids. Germline V gene sequence: CDR1 SNHLY, CDR2 FYNNEI. Trimming removed 8 bases from V and 0 bases from J, with 8 bases in between. CDR3 region: CASAVASYNEQFF. Here the CDR3 DNA reads TGTGCCAGCGCGGTGGCCTCCTACAATGAGCAGTTCTTC.

The genes are TRBV5-8 and TRBJ1-1; TRBD1 is a possible D gene (6 bases). The CDR3 extends over 15 amino acids. CDR1 is SGHTS, CDR2 YDEGEE, per germline. Trimming cost V 0 bases and J 6 bases, with 15 bases left between them. The CDR3 nucleotides are TGTGCCAGCAGCTTGGCCCTCGGGGGCGTCTCTGAAGCTTTCTTT. The encoded protein is CASSLALGGVSEAFF.

The gene calls are TRBV5-6 and TRBJ2-5, with D hard to call. The V and J ends lost 4 bases and 2 bases respectively, with 15 bases between them. The V gene's germline CDR1 is SGHDT and CDR2 YYEEEE. The CDR3 covers 15 residues. The CDR3 bases are TGTGCCAGCAGCGACGAGAACCGGGCTCAAGAGACCCAGTACTTC. Protein: CASSDENRAQETQYF. Drawing the rest from reference TRBV5-6 and TRBJ2-5, the complete variable domain is DAGVTQSPTHLIKTRGQQVTLRCSPKSGHDTVSWYQQALGQGPQFIFQYYEEEERQRGNFPDRFSGHQFPNYSSELNVNALLLGDSALYLCASSDENRAQETQYFGPGTRLLVL.

The V call is TRBV12-3 or TRBV12-4, the J call TRBJ2-1, with D possibly being TRBD1 (6 bases). With 4 bases removed from V and 5 bases from J, the gap between germline ends came to 15 bases. The CDR3 extends over 15 amino acids. CDR3 in amino acids: CASSSLGAANNEQFF. The CDR3 bases are TGTGCCAGCAGTTCCCTGGGGGCCGCGAACAATGAGCAGTTCTTC.

The V and J genes are TRBV20-1 and TRBJ1-2; D not resolved. V gave up 0 bases and J gave up 6 bases, with 17 bases separating them. Germline CDR1 and CDR2: DFQATT and SNEGSKA (reference sequence). This CDR3 spans 15 amino acids. The CDR3 protein is CSARDVRLRDDGYTF. In nucleotides, the CDR3 is TGCAGTGCTAGAGATGTGAGGCTCCGTGACGATGGCTACACCTTC.

The chain links TRBV9 to TRBJ2-4; D is possibly TRBD1 (6 bases). CDR1 is SGDLS, CDR2 YYNGEE, per germline. This CDR3 is built from 15 residues. The V end was cut by 0 bases, the J end by 0 bases, with 7 bases between. The CDR3, as DNA: TGTGCCAGCAGCGTAGGGACAGTAGCCAAAAACATTCAGTACTTC. Amino acid sequence: CASSVGTVAKNIQYF. Full variable domain (outside the CDR3, taken from reference TRBV9 and TRBJ2-4): DSGVTQTPKHLITATGQRVTLRCSPRSGDLSVYWYQQSLDQGLQFLIQYYNGEERAKGNILERFSAQQFPDLHSELNLSSLELGDSALYFCASSVGTVAKNIQYFGAGTRLSVL.

V usage is TRBV6-6 and J usage is TRBJ2-3; the D gene could be TRBD1 or TRBD2 (5 bases each). The CDR3 extends over 14 amino acids. Germline CDR1 reads MNHNY; CDR2 reads SVGAGI (reference sequence). V was clipped by 5 bases and J by 0 bases, with 9 bases between them. As DNA, the CDR3 is TGTGCCAGCAGTACGGGGCCTAGCACAGATACGCAGTATTTT. Amino acid sequence: CASSTGPSTDTQYF.

This rearrangement joins TRBV13 to TRBJ1-5; D may be TRBD1 (6 bases). There are 15 residues in the CDR3. The germline V gene encodes CDR1 PRHDT and CDR2 FYEKMQ (reference sequence). Trimming pared 5 bases from V and 6 bases from J, leaving 17 bases between. The CDR3 region is CASSRGRGAGQPQHF. CDR3 DNA sequence: TGTGCCAGCAGCCGGGGGCGGGGGGCGGGTCAGCCCCAGCATTTT.

V is TRBV9 and J is TRBJ2-1, with 7 bases lining up with TRBD2. V was pared by 3 bases and J by 8 bases, with 11 bases of the junction left unmatched. The CDR3 extends over 15 amino acids. Germline CDR1 is SGDLS and CDR2 is YYNGEE. The CDR3 is CASSAEGRGWHEQFF. CDR3 in DNA: TGTGCCAGCAGCGCCGAGGGGCGGGGGTGGCATGAGCAGTTCTTC. The complete variable domain, with remaining parts taken from reference TRBV9 and TRBJ2-1, reads DSGVTQTPKHLITATGQRVTLRCSPRSGDLSVYWYQQSLDQGLQFLIQYYNGEERAKGNILERFSAQQFPDLHSELNLSSLELGDSALYFCASSAEGRGWHEQFFGPGTRLTVL.

V usage is TRBV28 and J usage is TRBJ2-5; 7 bases agree with TRBD1. Germline CDR1 is MDHEN and CDR2 is SYDVKM. V dropped 7 bases and J dropped 3; count of bases not matched to a gene: 5. CDR3 length: 13 amino acids. The CDR3 loop is CASTPTGEETQYF. The CDR3 nucleotides read TGTGCCAGCACCCCTACAGGGGAAGAGACCCAGTACTTC.

The chain carries TRBV4-2 and TRBJ2-2; possibly TRBD2 for D (7 bases). The length of the CDR3 is 17 residues. V was shortened by 5 bases and J by 5 bases, with 21 bases between the two germline ends. Germline V gene lookup returns CDR1 LGHNA and CDR2 YNFKEQ. The CDR3 reads CASSFALGGGGTGELFF. The CDR3 DNA sequence: TGTGCCAGCAGCTTTGCCCTAGGGGGGGGCGGTACCGGGGAGCTGTTTTTT.

The rearrangement links TRBV6-6 to TRBJ1-2; D remains ambiguous. The CDR3 is 12 residues long. The V end lost 7 bases, the J end lost 3 bases, and 9 bases lay between the germline ends. The germline gives CDR1 MNHNY, CDR2 SVGAGI (reference sequence). CDR3 protein: CASTEGDYGYTF. CDR3 bases: TGTGCCAGCACCGAGGGAGACTATGGCTACACCTTC.

This chain links TRBV30 with TRBJ2-7; D is unclear. From germline, CDR1 is GTSNPN and CDR2 SVGIG (reference sequence). The CDR3 is 13 amino acids. V was cut by 0 bases and J by 3 bases, with 9 bases left in between. The CDR3 region is CAWSVGPIYEQYF. The CDR3 DNA follows: TGTGCCTGGAGTGTAGGTCCCATCTACGAGCAGTACTTC.

This clonotype was recorded only once. The chain uses TRBV9 and TRBJ2-2, with no clear D. The CDR3 totals 15 residues. V was shortened by 4 bases and J by 2 bases, with 12 bases between the two germline ends. Germline CDR1 is SGDLS and CDR2 is YYNGEE. The CDR3 DNA is TGTGCCAGCAGCCCCCGCAGCTACAACACCGGGGAGCTGTTTTTT. Its translation is CASSPRSYNTGELFF.

The chain links TRBV7-3 to TRBJ1-2, with TRBD1 identical over 8 bases. V trimming: 2 bases; J trimming: 4 bases; junction bases outside the gene matches: 9. Germline V gene data show CDR1 as SGHTA and CDR2 as FQGTGA. The CDR3 covers 16 residues. The DNA of the CDR3 is TGTGCCAGCAGCTTATTCCCGACAGGGGAACTCTATGGCTACACCTTC. Its translation is CASSLFPTGELYGYTF.

This chain joins TRBV29-1 and TRBJ1-5; TRBD1 is a possible D gene (5 bases). Germline lookup yields CDR1 SQVTM and CDR2 ANQGSEA. V was shortened by 3 bases and J by 6 bases, with 12 bases between the two germline ends. This CDR3 has 13 amino acids. The CDR3 here is CSVESGGGQPQHF. The CDR3, as DNA: TGCAGCGTTGAGAGTGGGGGGGGTCAGCCCCAGCATTTT.

CDR3: CASSLIATYEQYF. CDR3 nucleotides: TGTGCCAGCAGCTTGATAGCAACCTACGAGCAGTACTTC. The chain couples TRBV5-6 to TRBJ2-7; D unresolved. The germline gives CDR1 SGHDT, CDR2 YYEEEE. V was shortened by 1 base and J by 2 bases, with 7 bases between the two germline ends. The CDR3 runs 13 residues.

The chain links TRBV4-3 to TRBJ1-1; D perhaps matches TRBD1 (6 bases). The CDR3 is 14 amino acids. Germline CDR1 is LGHNA and CDR2 is YSLEER. Trimming took off 4 bases at V and 6 bases at J, with 15 bases between the two ends. The CDR3 sequence is CASSPGEGGAEAFF. In DNA, the CDR3 is TGCGCCAGCAGCCCCGGGGAGGGGGGGGCTGAAGCTTTCTTT.

The DNA for the CDR3 is TGTGCCAGCAGTGTTCATAGCGGGGGGATGTACTACGAGCAGTACGTC. It translates to CASSVHSGGMYYEQYV. The chain couples TRBV2 to TRBJ2-7, with 10 positions matching TRBD2. This CDR3 region has 16 residues. Losses at the gene ends were 4 bases for V and 3 bases for J; bases not matched to a gene: 9. The germline V gene encodes CDR1 SNHLY and CDR2 FYNNEI.

The chain is built from TRBV7-9 and TRBJ2-1, with D perhaps matching TRBD1 (5 bases). The length of the CDR3 is 15 residues. Germline V lookup: CDR1 SEHNR, CDR2 FQNEAQ (reference sequence). Trimming took 5 bases from V and 2 from J, leaving 13 bases between them. Here the CDR3 DNA reads TGTGCCAGCAGCCAGGGAAGTATCGCCTACAATGAGCAGTTCTTC. This gives the protein CASSQGSIAYNEQFF.

The rearrangement links TRBV10-3 to TRBJ2-5; TRBD2 might be the D (5 bases). The CDR3 totals 15 residues. V lost 0 bases and J 5 bases, leaving 13 bases between the germline ends. Per germline, CDR1 ENHRY and CDR2 SYGVKD. CDR3 protein: CAISESMVTGETQYF. CDR3 in DNA: TGTGCCATCAGTGAGTCGATGGTGACGGGGGAGACCCAGTACTTC.

This clonotype was seen more than once but under ten times. The J gene is TRBJ1-1, the V gene TRBV4-1, with 7 bases that match TRBD1. The CDR3 runs to 15 residues. The V gene end was trimmed by 0 bases and the J gene end by 5 bases; junction bases not matched to a gene: 6. Germline V gene data show CDR1 as MGHRA and CDR2 as YSYEKL. The CDR3 bases are TGCGCCAGCAGCCAAGAGACAGGGCCCATGACTGAAGCTTTCTTT. Its protein is CASSQETGPMTEAFF.

This rearrangement joins TRBV19 to TRBJ2-1; TRBD2 is a possible D gene (6 bases). The length of the CDR3 is 12 residues. The ends were cut back, 5 bases at V and 10 bases at J, with 12 bases in the middle. The germline CDR1 and CDR2 sequences are LNHDA and SQIVND (reference sequence). The CDR3 protein is CASSWRAGEQFF. The CDR3, as DNA: TGTGCCAGTAGTTGGAGGGCGGGGGAGCAGTTCTTC.

The chain employs TRBV19 and TRBJ1-5; TRBD1 is a possible D gene (6 bases). With 5 bases removed from V and 7 bases from J, the gap between germline ends came to 9 bases. Looked up from germline, CDR1 is LNHDA and CDR2 is SQIVND (reference sequence). The CDR3 sequence is 12 residues long. The CDR3 sequence is CASSLGAQPQHF. In DNA form, the CDR3 reads TGTGCCAGTAGTCTGGGGGCACAGCCCCAGCATTTT.